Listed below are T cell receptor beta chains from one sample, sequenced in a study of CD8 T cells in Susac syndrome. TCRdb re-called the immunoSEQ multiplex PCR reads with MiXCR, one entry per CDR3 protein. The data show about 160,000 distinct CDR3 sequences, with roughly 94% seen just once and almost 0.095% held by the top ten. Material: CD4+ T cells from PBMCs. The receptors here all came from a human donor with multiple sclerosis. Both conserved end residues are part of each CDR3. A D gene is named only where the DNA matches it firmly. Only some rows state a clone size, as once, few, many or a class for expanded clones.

CDR3: CSVDSGFKDEQFF; DNA: TGCAGCGTTGACTCCGGGTTTAAGGATGAGCAGTTCTTC; J: TRBJ2-1; D: -; V: TRBV29-1; size: -
CDR3: CATSSGGSSCTF; DNA: TGTGCCACCTCATCCGGGGGTTCGAGTTGCACCTTC; J: TRBJ1-2; D: -; V: TRBV6-2/TRBV6-3; size: -
CDR3: CASSPITGGAGTEAFF; DNA: TGTGCCAGCAGTCCAATTACAGGGGGCGCGGGCACTGAAGCTTTCTTT; J: TRBJ1-1; D: TRBD1; V: TRBV28; size: -
CDR3: CASSLIGGRETQYF; DNA: TGTGCCAGCAGTTTAATAGGAGGGCGAGAGACCCAGTACTTC; J: TRBJ2-5; D: -; V: TRBV27; size: -
CDR3: CASSRRTGIGETQYF; DNA: TGTGCCAGCAGTCGCCGGACAGGGATCGGCGAGACCCAGTACTTC; J: TRBJ2-5; D: TRBD1; V: TRBV27; size: -
CDR3: CASSQVMTATGELFF; DNA: TGTGCCAGCAGCCAAGTCATGACGGCTACCGGGGAGCTGTTTTTT; J: TRBJ2-2; D: -; V: TRBV3-1; size: -
CDR3: CASTLSDGRAPGANVLTF; DNA: TGTGCCAGCACTCTATCGGACGGGAGGGCACCTGGGGCCAACGTCCTGACTTTC; J: TRBJ2-6; D: TRBD2; V: TRBV28; size: -
CDR3: CAWSVSPSEGYTF; DNA: TGTGCCTGGAGTGTTTCCCCGTCGGAGGGCTACACCTTC; J: TRBJ1-2; D: -; V: TRBV30; size: -
CDR3: CSVPLGANNEQFF; DNA: TGCAGCGTTCCCTTAGGGGCCAACAATGAGCAGTTCTTC; J: TRBJ2-1; D: -; V: TRBV29-1; size: -
CDR3: CASRGPGGNTGELFF; DNA: TGTGCCAGCAGGGGGCCCGGGGGGAACACCGGGGAGCTGTTTTTT; J: TRBJ2-2; D: -; V: TRBV6-6; size: -
CDR3: CASSPSPGSYEQYF; DNA: TGTGCCAGCAGCCCCTCTCCTGGATCCTACGAGCAGTACTTC; J: TRBJ2-7; D: -; V: TRBV3-1; size: -
CDR3: CASGGRLAGEDTQYF; DNA: TGTGCCAGCGGCGGAAGGCTAGCGGGAGAGGATACGCAGTATTTT; J: TRBJ2-3; D: -; V: TRBV21-1; size: -
CDR3: CANSGRIADTQYF; DNA: TGTGCCAATAGCGGGAGGATCGCAGATACGCAGTATTTT; J: TRBJ2-3; D: TRBD2; V: TRBV10-3; size: -
CDR3: CASSPPATTVQYF; DNA: TGTGCCAGCAGTCCCCCAGCGACAACCGTTCAGTACTTC; J: TRBJ2-4; D: -; V: TRBV28; size: -
CDR3: CASSEATYGYTF; DNA: TGTGCCAGCAGTGAGGCCACCTATGGCTACACCTTC; J: TRBJ1-2; D: -; V: TRBV6-1; size: once
CDR3: CASSLGFGVQETQYF; DNA: TGTGCCAGCAGCTTAGGGTTCGGCGTCCAAGAGACCCAGTACTTC; J: TRBJ2-5; D: -; V: TRBV13; size: -
CDR3: CSAREGIEWEGSYNEQFF; DNA: TGCAGTGCTAGAGAGGGGATTGAGTGGGAGGGCTCCTACAATGAGCAGTTCTTC; J: TRBJ2-1; D: TRBD2; V: TRBV20-1; size: -
CDR3: CASKTISLNEQYF; DNA: TGTGCCAGCAAGACCATTTCCCTGAACGAGCAGTACTTC; J: TRBJ2-7; D: -; V: TRBV2; size: -
CDR3: CASWGLAGVWETQYF; DNA: TGTGCCAGCTGGGGACTAGCGGGAGTATGGGAGACCCAGTACTTC; J: TRBJ2-5; D: TRBD2; V: TRBV7-9; size: -
CDR3: CASSTTGVDTEAFF; DNA: TGTGCCAGCAGCACGACAGGGGTCGACACTGAAGCTTTCTTT; J: TRBJ1-1; D: TRBD1; V: TRBV5-6; size: -
CDR3: CAWSRQDNQPQHF; DNA: TGTGCCTGGAGCCGCCAGGATAATCAGCCCCAGCATTTT; J: TRBJ1-5; D: -; V: TRBV30; size: -
CDR3: CARSGGPTDTQYF; DNA: TGTGCCCGTTCGGGAGGGCCGACAGATACGCAGTATTTT; J: TRBJ2-3; D: TRBD2; V: TRBV30; size: -
CDR3: CASSVEGLPYNEQFF; DNA: TGTGCCAGCAGCGTAGAGGGACTCCCATACAATGAGCAGTTCTTC; J: TRBJ2-1; D: -; V: TRBV9; size: -
CDR3: CASSQYYEQFF; DNA: TGTGCCAGCAGCCAATATTATGAGCAGTTCTTC; J: TRBJ2-1; D: -; V: TRBV3-1; size: once
CDR3: CASSVLAANEQFF; DNA: TGTGCCAGCAGCGTACTAGCGGCGAATGAGCAGTTCTTC; J: TRBJ2-1; D: TRBD2; V: TRBV12-3/TRBV12-4; size: -
CDR3: CASSEGGTRGYEQYF; DNA: TGTGCCAGCAGTGAAGGGGGGACGCGGGGCTACGAGCAGTACTTC; J: TRBJ2-7; D: -; V: TRBV6-1; size: -
CDR3: CSARTHQAGVYEQYF; DNA: TGCAGTGCTAGAACCCACCAAGCGGGAGTCTACGAGCAGTACTTC; J: TRBJ2-7; D: TRBD2; V: TRBV20-1; size: -
CDR3: CSAGQGGVETQYF; DNA: TGCAGTGCTGGACAGGGGGGTGTCGAGACCCAGTACTTC; J: TRBJ2-5; D: TRBD1; V: TRBV20-1; size: -
CDR3: CASSLFVLAQAHTGELFF; DNA: TGTGCCAGCAGCTTGTTCGTACTAGCCCAAGCCCACACCGGGGAGCTGTTTTTT; J: TRBJ2-2; D: -; V: TRBV7-8; size: -
CDR3: CSTWEGTDTQYF; DNA: TGCAGCACCTGGGAGGGCACAGATACGCAGTATTTT; J: TRBJ2-3; D: -; V: TRBV29-1; size: once
CDR3: CATSVPLAGYTDTQYF; DNA: TGTGCCACCAGCGTCCCACTAGCGGGATATACAGATACGCAGTATTTT; J: TRBJ2-3; D: TRBD2; V: TRBV15; size: -
CDR3: CASSSDRGWEKLFF; DNA: TGTGCCAGCAGCTCGGACAGGGGGTGGGAAAAACTGTTTTTT; J: TRBJ1-4; D: TRBD1; V: TRBV11-2; size: -
CDR3: CASSEGRGYNEQFF; DNA: TGTGCCAGCAGTGAGGGCAGGGGCTACAATGAGCAGTTCTTC; J: TRBJ2-1; D: -; V: TRBV27; size: -